Each of the 30 T cell receptor beta chains below was sequenced from the same sample in a study of T-cell memory formation after mild COVID-19. TCRdb re-called the 5' RACE reads through MiXCR, storing one row per CDR3 protein. In the table there are about 560,000 distinct CDR3 sequences, about 18% of which are singletons. Sequences were obtained from PBMCs or a T cell subset sorted from them (not recorded which). The origin of the receptors is an adult woman who had mild COVID-19 (a few samples of this study predate the infection). Cell type and time point are not known.

The CDR3 nucleotides read TGTGCCAGAAGACAGGGTTTGGCTGAAGCTTTCTTT. This encodes CARRQGLAEAFF. The genes are TRBV21-1 and TRBJ1-1. TRBV21-1 is classified as a pseudogene. The CDR3 runs 12 residues.

This clonotype was seen a few times. J is TRBJ1-5 and V is TRBV19; TRBD1 might be the D (5 bases). CDR3 length equals 13 residues. Per the germline V gene, CDR1 is LNHDA and CDR2 is SQIVND (reference sequence). The V gene lost 3 bases and the J gene lost 4 bases, with 7 bases spanning the gap. The CDR3 here is CASSMDTNQPQHF. The CDR3 DNA is TGTGCCAGTAGTATGGACACTAATCAGCCCCAGCATTTT.

The CDR3 region has the DNA TGTGCCAGCAGCTTTACAGCAACCAACACTGAAGCTTTCTTT. As protein: CASSFTATNTEAFF. The rearrangement uses TRBV11-2 and TRBJ1-1; D unclear. V gave up 3 bases and J gave up 2 bases, with 10 bases separating them. Germline loops: CDR1 SGHAT, CDR2 FQNNGV. This CDR3 region has 14 residues.

This clonotype was observed a few times. This chain connects TRBV5-1 to TRBJ2-1; TRBD2 is a possible D gene (5 bases). Between the trimmed V and J ends, which lost 0 bases and 10 bases, there was a span of 11 bases. Looked up from germline, CDR1 is SGHRS and CDR2 is YFSETQ. The CDR3 extends over 13 amino acids. The CDR3 reads CASSLASGVEQFF. Written as DNA, the CDR3 is TGCGCCAGCAGCTTGGCCTCCGGGGTGGAGCAGTTCTTC.

This chain uses TRBV5-5 with TRBJ2-7, with D uncertain. There are 11 residues in the CDR3. Per germline, CDR1 SGHKS and CDR2 YYEKEE (reference sequence). Trimming cost V 4 bases and J 8 bases, with 10 bases left between them. CDR3 nucleotides: TGTGCCAGCAGCAACGTGAGTAAGCAGTACTTC. Protein: CASSNVSKQYF.

The chain uses TRBV7-6 and TRBJ2-3; 14 bases are a match to TRBD2. This CDR3 is built from 17 residues. The J segment lost 6 bases and the V segment lost 0 bases, leaving 5 bases of the junction unmatched. Per germline, CDR1 SGHVS and CDR2 FNYEAQ. The CDR3 spells CASSLAPTSGGADTQYF. CDR3 sequence (DNA): TGTGCCAGCAGCTTAGCCCCGACTAGCGGGGGGGCTGATACGCAGTATTTT.

The chain links TRBV14 to TRBJ2-6; D gene uncertain. Between the trimmed V and J ends, which lost 3 bases and 4 bases, there was a span of 7 bases. The CDR3 contains 14 residues. Per germline, CDR1 SGHDN and CDR2 FVKESK. DNA for the CDR3: TGTGCCAGCAGCCAGACTCCCGGGGCCAACGTCCTGACTTTC. This sequence encodes CASSQTPGANVLTF. The variable domain in full, completed from reference TRBV14 and TRBJ2-6, reads EAGVTQFPSHSVIEKGQTVTLRCDPISGHDNLYWYRRVMGKEIKFLLHFVKESKQDESGMPNNRFLAERTGGTYSTLKVQPAELEDSGVYFCASSQTPGANVLTFGAGSRLTVL.

This chain joins TRBV19 and TRBJ1-5, with TRBD1 matching 10 bases. The ends lost 4 bases at V and 2 bases at J; junction bases unmatched: 5. The germline gives CDR1 LNHDA, CDR2 SQIVND (reference sequence). The CDR3 has 16 amino acids. CDR3 protein: CASSTRDRGGNQPQHF. Here the CDR3 DNA reads TGTGCCAGTAGTACTCGGGACAGGGGTGGCAATCAGCCCCAGCATTTT. The whole variable domain, filled in from reference TRBV19 and TRBJ1-5, reads DGGITQSPKYLFRKEGQNVTLSCEQNLNHDAMYWYRQDPGQGLRLIYYSQIVNDFQKGDIAEGYSVSREKKESFPLTVTSAQKNPTAFYLCASSTRDRGGNQPQHFGDGTRLSIL.

The chain recombines TRBV5-1 with TRBJ2-7, with 8 bases fitting TRBD1. The CDR3 is 15 amino acids. With V trimmed by 5 bases and J by 0 bases, 7 bases remained unmatched. CDR1 SGHRS and CDR2 YFSETQ come from the germline V gene. The CDR3 is CASSYDRGSSYEQYF. For the CDR3, the DNA is TGCGCCAGCAGTTACGACAGGGGCTCCTCCTACGAGCAGTACTTC.

The chain uses TRBV2 and TRBJ1-1; D may be TRBD1 (5 bases). The CDR3 consists of 13 residues. Germline CDR1 is SNHLY and CDR2 is FYNNEI. Trimming shortened V by 5 bases and J by 5 bases, and 12 bases separated the two germline ends. This CDR3 reads CASSYTGYTEAFF. The CDR3 region has the DNA TGTGCCAGCAGTTATACAGGATATACTGAAGCTTTCTTT.

The rearrangement uses TRBV25-1 and TRBJ2-1; D may be TRBD2 (6 bases). Germline loops: CDR1 MGHDK, CDR2 SYGVNS. Trimming shortened V by 8 bases and J by 10 bases, and 12 bases separated the two germline ends. The CDR3 contains 11 residues. The CDR3 loop is CASGGVGEQFF. The CDR3 bases are TGTGCCAGCGGAGGGGTAGGAGAGCAGTTCTTC.

The chain joins TRBV12-3 or TRBV12-4 to TRBJ1-4, with D unclear. V was pared by 1 base and J by 8 bases, with 8 bases between. The CDR3 totals 13 residues. CDR3 residues: CASSLGQAEKLFF. The CDR3 DNA reads as TGTGCCAGCAGTTTAGGGCAGGCAGAAAAACTGTTTTTT.

CDR3 amino acids: CASASSGNTIYF. The CDR3 bases are TGTGCCAGCGCTTCATCAGGAAACACCATATATTTT. The chain recombines TRBV12-3 or TRBV12-4 with TRBJ1-3, with D hard to call. Between the trimmed V and J ends, which lost 8 bases and 4 bases, there was a span of 9 bases. The CDR3 consists of 12 residues.

The J gene is TRBJ2-3, the V gene TRBV4-2; TRBD2 aligns across 12 bases. After removal of 2 bases from V and 4 bases from J, the junction contained 4 bases not matched to a gene. This CDR3 has 16 residues. Germline V lookup: CDR1 LGHNA, CDR2 YNFKEQ. The CDR3 DNA follows: TGTGCCAGCAGCCAAACGGGACTAGCGGGCTCAGATACGCAGTATTTT. Translation: CASSQTGLAGSDTQYF.

This clonotype was detected only a few times. This chain connects TRBV30 to TRBJ2-7; 7 bases line up with TRBD2. With V trimmed by 2 bases and J by 0 bases, 16 bases remained unmatched. CDR3 length: 18 amino acids. Germline V gives CDR1 GTSNPN, CDR2 SVGIG (reference sequence). CDR3 coding DNA: TGTGCCTGGAGTTCCTGGGGGGGATGGGGGAGCAGCTCCTACGAGCAGTACTTC. Encoded protein: CAWSSWGGWGSSSYEQYF.

This clonotype was detected a few times. The V gene is TRBV12-3 or TRBV12-4, the J gene TRBJ1-4; 7 nucleotides agree with TRBD1. CDR3 length: 14 amino acids. V was pared by 4 bases and J by 7 bases, with 6 bases of the junction left unmatched. This CDR3 reads CASSSTGPGEKLFF. CDR3 bases: TGTGCCAGCAGTTCGACAGGGCCGGGTGAAAAACTGTTTTTT.

The chain combines TRBV15 with TRBJ2-3, with D perhaps matching TRBD1 (5 bases). Germline values: CDR1 LNHNV, CDR2 YYDKDF (reference sequence). With 1 base removed from V and 2 bases from J, the gap between germline ends came to 13 bases. The length of the CDR3 is 16 residues. CDR3 sequence (DNA): TGTGCCACCAGCAGAGTGCAGGGTGGTGACACAGATACGCAGTATTTT. Translation gives CATSRVQGGDTDTQYF.

This clonotype has just a few counts. The chain carries TRBV5-1 and TRBJ2-7; TRBD1 matches at 8 bases. J gave up 3 bases and V 5 bases, and 7 bases lay outside the gene matches. The CDR3 sequence is 14 residues long. Germline V gene data show CDR1 as SGHRS and CDR2 as YFSETQ. The CDR3 protein is CASRKTTGGYEQYF. The CDR3 DNA sequence: TGCGCCAGCAGGAAGACAACAGGGGGCTACGAGCAGTACTTC.

This clonotype was observed a few times. This rearrangement joins TRBV4-2 to TRBJ2-2, with TRBD2 matching over 8 bases. CDR3 length: 18 residues. V gave up 1 base and J gave up 4 bases; unmatched junction bases: 11. Per germline, CDR1 LGHNA and CDR2 YNFKEQ. As DNA, the CDR3 is TGTGCCAGCAGCCAAGTCCCGGGACTAGAGTATGGCACCGGGGAGCTGTTTTTT. This encodes CASSQVPGLEYGTGELFF.

This clonotype was found a few times. The V and J genes are TRBV24-1 and TRBJ1-1; D possibly corresponds to TRBD1 (5 bases). The V end was cut by 2 bases, the J end by 0 bases, with 9 bases between. The germline V gene encodes CDR1 KGHDR and CDR2 SFDVKD. The CDR3 extends over 15 amino acids. In DNA form, the CDR3 reads TGTGCCACCAGTGATTCGGGGCTGATGAACACTGAAGCTTTCTTT. It yields the protein CATSDSGLMNTEAFF.

This clonotype turned up a few times. The chain links TRBV4-1 to TRBJ2-5, with TRBD2 identical over 14 bases. This CDR3 contains 17 residues. The V gene end was trimmed by 1 base and the J gene end by 3 bases; junction bases not matched to a gene: 4. Germline V gene lookup returns CDR1 MGHRA and CDR2 YSYEKL. The DNA of the CDR3 is TGCGCCAGCAGCCAAGCCGTGACTAGCGGGGGGGAAGAGACCCAGTACTTC. It translates to CASSQAVTSGGEETQYF.

The chain employs TRBV4-2 and TRBJ2-1, with 11 bases aligning to TRBD2. Germline V gene sequence: CDR1 LGHNA, CDR2 YNFKEQ. V shed 0 bases and J 8 bases; nucleotides not matched to a gene: 9. This CDR3 region has 17 residues. As DNA, the CDR3 is TGTGCCAGCAGCCAAGAACTAGCGGGAGTACTCGGGGATGAGCAGTTCTTC. This sequence encodes CASSQELAGVLGDEQFF.

This clonotype was picked up a small number of times. The J gene is TRBJ2-1, the V gene TRBV5-4; TRBD2 matches at 9 bases. The CDR3 loop spans 17 amino acids. Germline CDR1 reads SGHNT; CDR2 reads YYREEE (reference sequence). V shed 0 bases, J shed 5 bases, and the junction held 9 bases outside the gene matches. The CDR3 DNA reads TGTGCCAGCAGCTTGGTTTCACTAGCGGGTACCGACAATGAGCAGTTCTTC. Encoded protein: CASSLVSLAGTDNEQFF.

This clonotype was observed a handful of times. The gene calls are TRBV27 and TRBJ2-3; TRBD2 matches at 13 bases. CDR3 length: 17 residues. Germline assignment: CDR1 MNHEY and CDR2 SMNVEV (reference sequence). V dropped 5 bases and J dropped 2; count of bases not matched to a gene: 7. CDR3 in amino acids: CASSRTSGSLITDTQYF. CDR3 nucleotides: TGTGCCAGCAGTCGGACTAGCGGGAGCCTCATCACAGATACGCAGTATTTT.

The table lists this clonotype with a few counts. The rearrangement joins TRBV20-1 to TRBJ2-5, with 7 bases fitting TRBD1. The CDR3 length is 13 residues. Germline CDR1 reads DFQATT; CDR2 reads SNEGSKA (reference sequence). The ends lost 4 bases at V and 1 base at J; junction bases unmatched: 3. The CDR3 loop reads CSAKGTVQETQYF. DNA of the CDR3: TGCAGTGCTAAGGGGACAGTCCAAGAGACCCAGTACTTC.

In its sample, this clonotype was seen a few times. The gene calls are TRBV6-2 or TRBV6-3 and TRBJ2-5; TRBD1 or TRBD2 may be the D gene (5 bases each). CDR1 and CDR2 from the germline V gene are MNHEY and SVGEGT. V was cut by 4 bases and J by 2 bases, with 14 bases left in between. The CDR3 consists of 15 residues. Here the CDR3 reads CASSFIGEGQETQYF. CDR3 DNA: TGTGCCAGCAGTTTTATTGGAGAGGGGCAAGAGACCCAGTACTTC.

In this sample, this clonotype turned up a few times. The V and J genes are TRBV7-9 and TRBJ1-1; a possible D gene is TRBD1 (5 bases). This CDR3 contains 15 residues. V lost 7 bases and J lost 5, with 20 bases in between. Germline-derived CDR1 and CDR2 are SEHNR and FQNEAQ (reference sequence). The CDR3 bases are TGTGCCAGCACCTTGGTAGGAGGGGTTGGGACTGAAGCTTTCTTT. Residues: CASTLVGGVGTEAFF. Supplemented by reference TRBV7-9 and TRBJ1-1, the full variable domain reads DTGVSQNPRHKITKRGQNVTFRCDPISEHNRLYWYRQTLGQGPEFLTYFQNEAQLEKSRLLSDRFSAERPKGSFSTLEIQRTEQGDSAMYLCASTLVGGVGTEAFFGQGTRLTVV.

The V call is TRBV14, the J call TRBJ1-2; 9 nucleotides agree with TRBD1. This CDR3 has 17 amino acids. The V segment lost 2 bases and the J segment 4 bases; nucleotides outside the gene matches: 11. Germline values: CDR1 SGHDN, CDR2 FVKESK. The CDR3 bases are TGTGCCAGCAGCCAACCTATCGGGACAGGGAGGAGCTATGGCTACACCTTC. Amino acid sequence: CASSQPIGTGRSYGYTF.

This clonotype was detected only a few times. The CDR3 coding sequence is TGCAGCGCCCTACCCGGGACAGGCTACGAGCAGTACTTC. This translates into CSALPGTGYEQYF. The chain combines TRBV29-1 with TRBJ2-7; 8 nucleotides line up with TRBD1. CDR1 SQVTM and CDR2 ANQGSEA come from the germline V gene. The CDR3 totals 13 residues. J lost 3 bases, V lost 7 bases, and 8 bases had no gene match.

The table lists this clonotype with a few counts. The chain recombines TRBV30 with TRBJ2-3, with D perhaps matching TRBD1 or TRBD2 (6 bases each). Trimming left V 1 base short and J 2 bases short, with 7 bases between. Germline lookup yields CDR1 GTSNPN and CDR2 SVGIG (reference sequence). This CDR3 has 13 amino acids. CDR3 amino acids: CAWSGGATDTQYF. The DNA of the CDR3 is TGTGCCTGGAGTGGGGGGGCCACAGATACGCAGTATTTT.